Below are 32 T cell receptor beta chains sequenced from a single sample in a study of CD8 T cells in ankylosing spondylitis. Findings and limits, study-wide: The study identified a TCR beta motif of eight highly homologous variants that appeared characteristic of ankylosing spondylitis blood.

These receptors have no identified antigens. TCRdb analysed the 5' RACE reads with MiXCR anew, one entry per CDR3 protein. The sample shows 800,000 to 900,000 distinct CDR3 sequences, about an eighth of them seen only once. Specimen: blood, either unsorted or a sorted T cell fraction (not recorded which). All receptors derive from a male donor with ankylosing spondylitis.

The chain couples TRBV7-9 to TRBJ2-1; D may be TRBD1 or TRBD2 (6 bases each). CDR3 size: 14 residues. Germline CDR1 is SEHNR and CDR2 is FQNEAQ (reference sequence). V dropped 5 bases and J dropped 0 bases, with 8 bases sitting between them. The CDR3 region is CASSAGHSYNEQFF. The CDR3 nucleotides read TGTGCCAGCAGCGCGGGACACTCCTACAATGAGCAGTTCTTC.

The V and J genes are TRBV30 and TRBJ1-1; a weak D match, TRBD1 (5 bases). Germline V gene data show CDR1 as GTSNPN and CDR2 as SVGIG (reference sequence). The CDR3 runs 13 residues. V lost 1 base, J lost 0 bases, and 6 bases lay in between. The DNA of the CDR3 is TGTGCCTGGAGTGGACAGATGAACACTGAAGCTTTCTTT. Its protein is CAWSGQMNTEAFF.

This clonotype has a handful of counts. This chain links TRBV29-1 with TRBJ1-1, with TRBD1 matching 7 bases. Germline CDR1 and CDR2: SQVTM and ANQGSEA. The V and J ends lost 6 bases and 6 bases, in that order; junction bases with no gene match: 10. CDR3 length: 13 residues. The DNA of the CDR3 is TGCAGCGTAGCGACAGGGAATGGGCCTGAAGCTTTCTTT. Its protein product is CSVATGNGPEAFF.

This clonotype has ten or more counts. J is TRBJ2-3 and V is TRBV20-1; possible D gene TRBD2, 6 bases. V was clipped by 1 base and J by 3 bases, with 8 bases between them. Germline loops: CDR1 DFQATT, CDR2 SNEGSKA (reference sequence). This CDR3 is 13 amino acids long. The CDR3 DNA is TGCAGTGCTAGAGGGGACTTGACAGATACGCAGTATTTT. Its protein is CSARGDLTDTQYF.

This clonotype was seen a handful of times. V gene TRBV6-1 combines with J gene TRBJ2-3, with 14 nucleotides matching TRBD2. Germline trimming cut 6 bases from V and 6 bases from J; bases unmatched to any gene: 5. The CDR3 extends over 15 amino acids. Germline CDR1 MNHNS, CDR2 SASEGT. The CDR3 reads CASSWTSGGRDTQYF. CDR3 bases: TGTGCCAGCAGCTGGACTAGCGGGGGGAGGGATACGCAGTATTTT.

This clonotype was recorded many times. The chain combines TRBV5-1 with TRBJ2-7; TRBD1 might be the D (6 bases). Germline loops: CDR1 SGHRS, CDR2 YFSETQ. The CDR3 runs to 13 residues. Trimming took off 4 bases at V and 3 bases at J, with 11 bases between the two ends. The CDR3 sequence is CASSVDSFYEQYF. DNA of the CDR3: TGCGCCAGCAGCGTGGACAGTTTCTACGAGCAGTACTTC.

This clonotype was observed a handful of times. V and J are TRBV9 and TRBJ2-1; 7 positions match TRBD2. The length of the CDR3 is 15 residues. Germline loops: CDR1 SGDLS, CDR2 YYNGEE. V shed 2 bases and J 2 bases; nucleotides not matched to a gene: 4. Here the CDR3 reads CASSVGLVAYNEQFF. CDR3 coding DNA: TGTGCCAGCAGCGTCGGACTAGTAGCCTACAATGAGCAGTTCTTC.

The genes are TRBV7-2 and TRBJ2-7, with D possibly being TRBD1 or TRBD2 (6 bases each). CDR1 is SGHTA, CDR2 FQGNSA, per germline. The CDR3 has 15 residues. Trimming left V 3 bases short and J 1 base short, with 13 bases between. CDR3 loop: CASSFGGTRSYEQYF. The CDR3 bases are TGTGCCAGCAGCTTTGGCGGGACACGTTCCTACGAGCAGTACTTC.

V gene TRBV20-1 combines with J gene TRBJ2-3; perhaps D is TRBD1 or TRBD2 (5 bases each). Germline V CDR1 and CDR2: DFQATT, SNEGSKA (reference sequence). The CDR3 consists of 10 residues. Deletions cut 7 bases from V and 4 bases from J, with 6 bases between. CDR3 DNA: TGCAGTGGAGGGGCAGATACGCAGTATTTT. Encoded protein: CSGGADTQYF.

The chain employs TRBV18 and TRBJ2-3; 9 bases are shared with TRBD1. CDR3 length: 17 amino acids. V dropped 4 bases and J dropped 1; count of bases not matched to a gene: 9. Germline V gene data show CDR1 as KGHSH and CDR2 as LQKENI. The CDR3 DNA follows: TGTGCCAGCTCACTCTTACAGGGGGCGAGGGGCACAGATACGCAGTATTTT. This encodes CASSLLQGARGTDTQYF. Using reference TRBV18 and TRBJ2-3 for the parts outside the CDR3, the full variable domain is NAGVMQNPRHLVRRRGQEARLRCSPMKGHSHVYWYRQLPEEGLKFMVYLQKENIIDESGMPKERFSAEFPKEGPSILRIQQVVRGDSAAYFCASSLLQGARGTDTQYFGPGTRLTVL.

The chain couples TRBV7-9 to TRBJ1-5; no reliable D call. From germline, CDR1 is SEHNR and CDR2 FQNEAQ (reference sequence). This CDR3 contains 15 residues. Between the trimmed V and J ends, which lost 1 base and 4 bases, there was a span of 11 bases. CDR3 sequence: CASSLGEQANQPQHF. The CDR3 DNA follows: TGTGCCAGCAGCTTAGGTGAGCAAGCTAATCAGCCCCAGCATTTT.

V is TRBV7-2 and J is TRBJ2-7; D could derive from TRBD1 or TRBD2 (6 bases each). Between the trimmed V and J ends, which lost 1 base and 5 bases, there was a span of 15 bases. CDR3 length: 15 residues. Germline CDR1 reads SGHTA; CDR2 reads FQGNSA. CDR3 residues: CASSLGGTLKNEQYF. The CDR3 DNA is TGTGCCAGCAGCTTAGGCGGGACACTAAAAAACGAGCAGTACTTC.

V and J are TRBV9 and TRBJ2-1; D tentatively fits TRBD1 or TRBD2 (5 bases each). Per germline, CDR1 SGDLS and CDR2 YYNGEE. V shed 0 bases and J shed 9 bases, with 10 bases lying between them. The CDR3 runs 13 residues. The CDR3 loop is CASSVDGDGEQFF. The CDR3 DNA reads as TGTGCCAGCAGCGTAGATGGGGACGGTGAGCAGTTCTTC.

V gene TRBV28 combines with J gene TRBJ2-1, with D perhaps matching TRBD1 or TRBD2 (5 bases each). This CDR3 is 16 amino acids long. Germline V gene data show CDR1 as MDHEN and CDR2 as SYDVKM. Trimming cost V 7 bases and J 0 bases, with 16 bases left between them. CDR3 sequence reads: CASTPGGTSSYNEQFF. The CDR3 region has the DNA TGTGCCAGCACCCCTGGGGGTACAAGCTCCTACAATGAGCAGTTCTTC. The whole variable domain, remainder taken from reference TRBV28 and TRBJ2-1, is DVKVTQSSRYLVKRTGEKVFLECVQDMDHENMFWYRQDPGLGLRLIYFSYDVKMKEKGDIPEGYSVSREKKERFSLILESASTNQTSMYLCASTPGGTSSYNEQFFGPGTRLTVL.

This clonotype occurred many times. The chain is built from TRBV7-2 and TRBJ1-2; D gene ambiguous. The V end lost 5 bases, the J end lost 4 bases, and 20 bases lay between the germline ends. Germline values: CDR1 SGHTA, CDR2 FQGNSA. This CDR3 has 16 residues. CDR3: CASSPEGWVSGYGYTF. CDR3 sequence (DNA): TGTGCCAGCAGCCCCGAGGGTTGGGTATCCGGCTATGGCTACACCTTC.

This clonotype was observed a few times. The rearrangement joins TRBV7-2 to TRBJ1-5; D not certain. Trimming removed 2 bases at V and 5 bases at J, with 16 bases between. The CDR3 sequence is 16 residues long. Germline lookup yields CDR1 SGHTA and CDR2 FQGNSA. CDR3 nucleotide sequence: TGTGCCAGCAGCTTACAGTCGCCCGGTGGGGATCAGCCCCAGCATTTT. It is translated as CASSLQSPGGDQPQHF.

This chain uses TRBV7-9 with TRBJ2-1; no reliable D call. Trimming took 5 bases from V and 5 from J, leaving 22 bases between them. The CDR3 has 17 residues. The V gene's germline CDR1 is SEHNR and CDR2 FQNEAQ (reference sequence). CDR3 in amino acids: CASSLRATSGLDNEQFF. The CDR3, as DNA: TGTGCCAGCAGCCTCCGTGCGACATCTGGTCTGGACAATGAGCAGTTCTTC.

This clonotype was observed a few times. This chain links TRBV15 with TRBJ2-5; 10 bases map to TRBD2. Germline V gene sequence: CDR1 LNHNV, CDR2 YYDKDF (reference sequence). V trimming: 1 base; J trimming: 9 bases; junction bases outside the gene matches: 14. The CDR3 is 17 residues long. In nucleotides, the CDR3 is TGTGCCACCAGCAGAGGTGAACAATCTAGCGGGAGAGGGCCCCAGTACTTC. Translating gives CATSRGEQSSGRGPQYF.

This clonotype was seen repeatedly, ten times or more. This sequence joins TRBV29-1 and TRBJ1-5, with D unresolved. The germline V gene has CDR1 SQVTM and CDR2 ANQGSEA. The length of the CDR3 is 12 residues. V was shortened by 5 bases and J by 4 bases, with 9 bases between the two germline ends. Here the CDR3 DNA reads TGCAGCGTTAAAGGTGGGAATCAGCCCCAGCATTTT. Its protein is CSVKGGNQPQHF.

This clonotype was counted only a few times. The chain joins TRBV20-1 to TRBJ2-2, with 10 nucleotides matching TRBD2. The J segment lost 4 bases and the V segment lost 0 bases, leaving 2 bases of the junction unmatched. From germline, CDR1 is DFQATT and CDR2 SNEGSKA (reference sequence). The CDR3 covers 15 residues. Here the CDR3 reads CSARELAGTTGELFF. CDR3 sequence (DNA): TGCAGTGCTAGAGAACTAGCGGGGACCACCGGGGAGCTGTTTTTT.

The chain joins TRBV20-1 to TRBJ1-6; 9 bases fit TRBD1. The CDR3 extends over 13 amino acids. CDR1 is DFQATT, CDR2 SNEGSKA, per germline (reference sequence). V was pared by 6 bases and J by 13 bases, with 10 bases of the junction left unmatched. Here the CDR3 reads CSAPTGGAGPLHF. The CDR3 DNA sequence: TGCAGTGCGCCTACAGGGGGCGCTGGGCCCCTCCACTTT.

This clonotype was seen ten or more times. J is TRBJ2-3 and V is TRBV20-1; 11 nucleotides line up with TRBD2. The CDR3 consists of 16 residues. The germline V gene has CDR1 DFQATT and CDR2 SNEGSKA (reference sequence). The V gene end was trimmed by 3 bases and the J gene end by 2 bases; junction bases not matched to a gene: 7. The CDR3 region has the DNA TGCAGTGCTAGTTCGTCTAGCGGGGGGCCCACAGATACGCAGTATTTT. This gives the protein CSASSSSGGPTDTQYF.

This clonotype has more than one count but fewer than ten. The rearrangement uses TRBV5-1 and TRBJ2-5; D call uncertain. This CDR3 spans 15 amino acids. Germline values: CDR1 SGHRS, CDR2 YFSETQ. Trimming took 4 bases from V and 5 from J, leaving 18 bases between them. CDR3 coding DNA: TGCGCCAGCAGCCGAGAGTTACCGTCCCTGGAGACCCAGTACTTC. As protein: CASSRELPSLETQYF.

This clonotype came up a few times. The chain combines TRBV5-1 with TRBJ2-1; 9 bases fit TRBD2. Germline V gene sequence: CDR1 SGHRS, CDR2 YFSETQ. The V and J ends lost 6 bases and 5 bases, in that order; junction bases with no gene match: 6. CDR3 length: 14 residues. The CDR3 region has the DNA TGCGCCAGCACGCTAGCGGGATCGGACAATGAGCAGTTCTTC. It yields the protein CASTLAGSDNEQFF.

The chain couples TRBV20-1 to TRBJ2-3; 8 bases map to TRBD1. Trimming removed 5 bases from V and 2 bases from J; junction bases left unmatched: 9. The CDR3 covers 15 residues. The germline V gene encodes CDR1 DFQATT and CDR2 SNEGSKA (reference sequence). CDR3 protein: CSARLTGAATDTQYF. The DNA for the CDR3 is TGCAGTGCTCGGCTGACAGGGGCCGCCACAGATACGCAGTATTTT.

This chain connects TRBV29-1 to TRBJ2-5; D not certain. Per germline, CDR1 SQVTM and CDR2 ANQGSEA. The CDR3 sequence is 12 residues long. V lost 5 bases and J 0 bases, leaving 7 bases between the germline ends. The CDR3 region is CSVHAHQETQYF. CDR3 bases: TGCAGCGTTCATGCCCACCAAGAGACCCAGTACTTC.

The chain joins TRBV11-2 to TRBJ1-4; maybe TRBD1 (6 bases). Per germline, CDR1 SGHAT and CDR2 FQNNGV. The CDR3 spans 18 residues. V was trimmed by 5 bases and J by 8 bases, leaving 27 bases between them. As DNA, the CDR3 is TGTGCCAGCAGCCCCCTTATTGGGGGCGCAATCCTCAGGGAAAAACTGTTTTTT. Protein product: CASSPLIGGAILREKLFF. Full variable domain (outside the CDR3, taken from reference TRBV11-2 and TRBJ1-4): EAGVAQSPRYKIIEKRQSVAFWCNPISGHATLYWYQQILGQGPKLLIQFQNNGVVDDSQLPKDRFSAERLKGVDSTLKIQPAKLEDSAVYLCASSPLIGGAILREKLFFGSGTQLSVL.

CDR3 in amino acids: CASSFLPGESTDTQYF. The DNA for the CDR3 is TGCGCCAGCAGCTTCCTCCCAGGGGAAAGCACAGATACGCAGTATTTT. This rearrangement joins TRBV5-1 to TRBJ2-3; D is possibly TRBD1 (6 bases). The length of the CDR3 is 16 residues. The germline CDR1 and CDR2 sequences are SGHRS and YFSETQ. V gave up 2 bases and J gave up 0 bases, with 13 bases separating them.

Only a few counts were recorded for this clonotype. This chain connects TRBV6-1 to TRBJ1-2, with no clear D. Trimming left V 3 bases short and J 6 bases short, with 8 bases between. From germline, CDR1 is MNHNS and CDR2 SASEGT. CDR3 length: 12 residues. CDR3 sequence: CASSDREDGYTF. The CDR3 DNA sequence: TGTGCCAGCAGTGATCGGGAGGATGGCTACACCTTC.

This clonotype has only a few counts. The J gene is TRBJ2-3, the V gene TRBV5-1; 10 positions match TRBD1. Germline CDR1 reads SGHRS; CDR2 reads YFSETQ. This CDR3 contains 16 residues. J gave up 6 bases and V 0 bases, and 7 bases lay outside the gene matches. Written as DNA, the CDR3 is TGCGCCAGCAGCTTGGGACAGGGGGCAGGAGCGGATACGCAGTATTTT. This sequence encodes CASSLGQGAGADTQYF. The full variable domain, with the rest looked up from reference TRBV5-1 and TRBJ2-3, is KAGVTQTPRYLIKTRGQQVTLSCSPISGHRSVSWYQQTPGQGLQFLFEYFSETQRNKGNFPGRFSGRQFSNSRSEMNVSTLELGDSALYLCASSLGQGAGADTQYFGPGTRLTVL.

The chain combines TRBV6-2 or TRBV6-3 with TRBJ1-5; D gene uncertain. The V gene lost 4 bases and the J gene lost 5 bases, with 6 bases spanning the gap. Looked up from germline, CDR1 is MNHEY and CDR2 is SVGEGT. The CDR3 is made up of 12 amino acids. CDR3: CASSLFHQPQHF. The CDR3 nucleotides are TGTGCCAGCAGTTTGTTTCATCAGCCCCAGCATTTT.

CDR3 protein: CASSPRLGNENTEAFF. The CDR3 DNA is TGTGCCAGCAGCCCGAGACTCGGTAATGAGAACACTGAAGCTTTCTTT. The chain combines TRBV7-2 with TRBJ1-1; D gene unclear. This CDR3 is built from 16 residues. V was cut by 5 bases and J by 1 base, with 17 bases left in between. CDR1 and CDR2 (germline): SGHTA, FQGNSA. Variable domain in full (rest from reference TRBV7-2 and TRBJ1-1): GAGVSQSPSNKVTEKGKDVELRCDPISGHTALYWYRQSLGQGLEFLIYFQGNSAPDKSGLPSDRFSAERTGGSVSTLTIQRTQQEDSAVYLCASSPRLGNENTEAFFGQGTRLTVV.